Listed below are T cell receptor beta chains from one sample, sequenced in a study of T cells in Graves' hyperthyroidism and ophthalmopathy. MiXCR, applied by TCRdb to the multiplex PCR reads, yields one record per CDR3 protein. This table has 130,000 or so distinct CDR3 sequences, around 20% appearing once. What was sequenced was blood. The receptors here all came from a woman between 45 and 60 years old with Graves' hyperthyroidism that later progressed to Graves' ophthalmopathy. The CDR3 runs from the conserved cysteine through the conserved F or W. The D gene is left open where the match is weak. The size entry is marked missing in some rows and otherwise reads once, few, many or a size class.

clone_size j_call d_call v_call cdr3_aa cdr3_nt
many TRBJ1-2 TRBD1 TRBV18 CASSPLGQGNPLNYGYTF TGTGCCAGCTCACCTCTCGGACAGGGGAACCCCCTTAACTATGGCTACACCTTC
many TRBJ2-7 TRBD1 TRBV6-1 CASSSGAGGGLTYEQYF TGTGCCAGCAGTTCCGGGGCAGGGGGCGGTCTGACCTACGAGCAGTACTTC
many TRBJ1-5 . TRBV3-1 CASSQAGFGQPQHF TGTGCCAGCAGCCAAGCAGGGTTCGGTCAGCCCCAGCATTTT
many TRBJ2-3 TRBD2 TRBV20-1 CSASAGLYTQYF TGCAGTGCTAGCGCGGGACTATATACGCAGTATTTT
many TRBJ2-1 TRBD1 TRBV12-3/TRBV12-4 CASSSNPGQDNEQFF TGTGCCAGCAGTTCCAACCCGGGACAGGATAATGAGCAGTTCTTC
many TRBJ1-2 . TRBV30 CAWVSRGGYGYTF TGTGCCTGGGTGAGCAGGGGAGGCTATGGCTACACCTTC
many TRBJ1-1 . TRBV5-5 CASSPSPRGMNTEAFF TGTGCCAGCAGCCCCTCGCCCCGGGGCATGAACACTGAAGCTTTCTTT
many TRBJ1-5 . TRBV30 CAWSLTGINQPQHF TGTGCCTGGAGTTTGACGGGAATTAATCAGCCCCAGCATTTT
many TRBJ2-2 . TRBV2 CASSVEFTGELFF TGTGCCAGCAGTGTTGAGTTCACCGGGGAGCTGTTTTTT
many TRBJ1-3 . TRBV11-2 CASSSPGRLSGNTIYF TGTGCCAGCAGTTCCCCGGGACGCCTCTCTGGAAACACCATATATTTT
few TRBJ2-7 . TRBV28 CASTTLGLSSYEQYF TGTGCCAGCACCACCCTCGGGCTTAGCTCCTACGAGCAGTACTTC
many TRBJ1-2 . TRBV11-2 CASRSPLGLASYTF TGTGCCAGCAGGTCACCGCTTGGCCTAGCCAGCTACACCTTC
. TRBJ2-5 TRBD1 TRBV27 CASSSSYRGGRETQYF TGTGCCAGCAGTTCCTCCTACAGGGGTGGACGGGAGACCCAGTACTTC
. TRBJ2-1 TRBD2 TRBV20-1 CSAQRLAGYNEQFF TGCAGTGCCCAGCGACTAGCGGGGTACAATGAGCAGTTCTTC
. TRBJ1-6 . TRBV28 CASSNPGKGPNSPLHF TGTGCCAGCAGTAACCCCGGGAAGGGACCTAATTCACCCCTCCACTTT
. TRBJ2-1 . TRBV7-9 CASSDMTQGNEQFF TGTGCCAGCAGCGACATGACACAGGGCAATGAGCAGTTCTTC
few TRBJ2-5 . TRBV5-8 CASRSRGRGETQYF TGTGCCAGCAGATCCCGGGGCCGCGGTGAGACCCAGTACTTC
. TRBJ2-1 TRBD2 TRBV20-1 CSARGGKGGSNEQFF TGCAGTGCTAGAGGGGGTAAGGGCGGGAGTAATGAGCAGTTCTTC
many TRBJ2-5 . TRBV20-1 CSARGIEGVGETQYF TGCAGTGCTAGAGGGATTGAGGGGGTCGGGGAGACCCAGTACTTC
many TRBJ1-4 TRBD1 TRBV28 CASSSDRGWGEKLFF TGTGCCAGCAGTTCCGACAGGGGTTGGGGTGAAAAACTGTTTTTT
. TRBJ1-4 TRBD1 TRBV28 CASSDPRTGGGGNEKLFF TGTGCCAGCAGTGACCCCCGAACAGGGGGCGGTGGTAATGAAAAACTGTTTTTT
many TRBJ2-7 TRBD2 TRBV6-2/TRBV6-3 CASRGVAGAYEQYF TGTGCCAGCAGGGGCGTAGCGGGAGCGTACGAGCAGTACTTC
many TRBJ2-3 . TRBV6-1 CASSAAGQATDTQYF TGTGCCAGCAGTGCCGCGGGTCAAGCAACAGATACGCAGTATTTT
many TRBJ2-1 TRBD1 TRBV28 CASSSKKTGRDEQFF TGTGCCAGCAGTTCAAAAAAGACAGGGCGGGATGAGCAGTTCTTC
few TRBJ1-1 . TRBV7-9 CASKGPNTEAFF TGTGCCAGCAAAGGGCCGAACACTGAAGCTTTCTTT
many TRBJ1-5 . TRBV28 CASSFGAWGRNQPQHF TGTGCCAGCAGTTTCGGTGCTTGGGGTCGCAATCAGCCCCAGCATTTT
. TRBJ2-5 . TRBV5-1 CASSPEGGAQETQYF TGCGCCAGCAGCCCCGAGGGGGGGGCCCAAGAGACCCAGTACTTC
many TRBJ2-3 TRBD2 TRBV6-1 CASTGLALTDTQYF TGTGCCAGCACGGGACTAGCGCTCACAGATACGCAGTATTTT
few TRBJ2-1 . TRBV9 CASSVALAGNEQFF TGTGCCAGCAGCGTAGCCTTGGCGGGCAATGAGCAGTTCTTC
few TRBJ1-5 TRBD1 TRBV6-5 CASKLDRGSQPQHF TGTGCCAGCAAATTGGACAGGGGTAGTCAGCCCCAGCATTTT
many TRBJ2-6 . TRBV5-1 CASSLAGQRSGANVLTF TGCGCCAGCAGCTTGGCAGGACAGCGGTCTGGGGCCAACGTCCTGACTTTC
many TRBJ2-2 TRBD1 TRBV9 CASSVGRGTTRNTGELFF TGTGCCAGCAGCGTAGGCAGGGGGACAACTCGGAACACCGGGGAGCTGTTTTTT
. TRBJ2-7 . TRBV27 CASKAPGHFYEQYF TGTGCCAGCAAAGCCCCCGGTCACTTTTACGAGCAGTACTTC
many TRBJ1-6 TRBD1 TRBV28 CASSSGQGLPLHF TGTGCCAGCAGTTCCGGACAGGGCTTACCCCTCCACTTT
many TRBJ1-1 . TRBV28 CASSLLTEAFF TGTGCCAGCAGTTTATTGACTGAAGCTTTCTTT
. TRBJ2-3 . TRBV10-3 CAIRGLADTQYF TGTGCCATAAGAGGGTTGGCAGATACGCAGTATTTT
. TRBJ2-2 . TRBV9 CASSVGRSNTGELFF TGTGCCAGCAGCGTGGGCAGGTCGAACACCGGGGAGCTGTTTTTT
many TRBJ2-1 TRBD2 TRBV5-1 CASSLVVLAGDNEQFF TGCGCCAGCAGCTTGGTGGTGCTAGCGGGAGACAATGAGCAGTTCTTC
few TRBJ2-1 . TRBV29-1 CSVDSPVNEQFF TGCAGCGTTGATTCCCCAGTCAATGAGCAGTTCTTC
many TRBJ2-7 . TRBV6-1 CASSDRHSYEQYF TGTGCCAGCAGTGACAGACACTCCTACGAGCAGTACTTC
many TRBJ2-1 . TRBV7-9 CASSPKARDEQFF TGTGCCAGCAGCCCGAAGGCCAGGGATGAGCAGTTCTTC
. TRBJ2-1 TRBD2 TRBV29-1 CSVGAPKREGLEQFF TGCAGCGTTGGGGCCCCCAAGCGGGAGGGACTGGAGCAGTTCTTC